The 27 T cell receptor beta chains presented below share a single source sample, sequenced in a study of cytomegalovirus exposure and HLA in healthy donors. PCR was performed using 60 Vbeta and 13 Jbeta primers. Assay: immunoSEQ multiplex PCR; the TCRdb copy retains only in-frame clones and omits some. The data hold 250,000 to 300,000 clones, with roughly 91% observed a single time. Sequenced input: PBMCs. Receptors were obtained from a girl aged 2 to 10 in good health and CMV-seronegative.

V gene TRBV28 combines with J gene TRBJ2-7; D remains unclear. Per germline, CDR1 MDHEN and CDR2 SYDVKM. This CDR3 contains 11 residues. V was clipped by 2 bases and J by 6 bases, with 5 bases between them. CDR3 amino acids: CASSLSLEQYF. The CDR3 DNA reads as TGTGCCAGCAGTTTAAGCCTCGAGCAGTACTTC.

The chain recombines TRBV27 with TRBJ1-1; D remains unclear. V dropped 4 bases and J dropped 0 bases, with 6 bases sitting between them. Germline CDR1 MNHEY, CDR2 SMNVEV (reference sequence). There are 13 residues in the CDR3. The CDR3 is CASSSLMNTEAFF. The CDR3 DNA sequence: TGTGCCAGCAGTTCTTTAATGAACACTGAAGCTTTCTTT.

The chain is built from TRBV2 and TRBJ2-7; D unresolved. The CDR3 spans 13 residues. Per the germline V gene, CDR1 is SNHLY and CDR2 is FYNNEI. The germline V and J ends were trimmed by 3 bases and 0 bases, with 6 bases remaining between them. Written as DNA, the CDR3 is TGTGCCAGCAGTGACTCTCTCTCCTACGAGCAGTACTTC. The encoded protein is CASSDSLSYEQYF. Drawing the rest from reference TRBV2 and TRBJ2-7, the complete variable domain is EPEVTQTPSHQVTQMGQEVILRCVPISNHLYFYWYRQILGQKVEFLVSFYNNEISEKSEIFDDQFSVERPDGSNFTLKIRSTKLEDSAMYFCASSDSLSYEQYFGPGTRLTVT.

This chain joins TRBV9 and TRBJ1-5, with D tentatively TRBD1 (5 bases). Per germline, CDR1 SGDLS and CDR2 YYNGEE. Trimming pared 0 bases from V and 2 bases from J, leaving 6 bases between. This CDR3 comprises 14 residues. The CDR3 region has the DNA TGTGCCAGCAGCGTAGGGGGGGGCAATCAGCCCCAGCATTTT. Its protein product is CASSVGGGNQPQHF.

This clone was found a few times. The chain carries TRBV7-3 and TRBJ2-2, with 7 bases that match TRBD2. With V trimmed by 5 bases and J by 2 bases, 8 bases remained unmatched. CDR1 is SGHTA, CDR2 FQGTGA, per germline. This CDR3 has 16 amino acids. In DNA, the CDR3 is TGTGCCAGCAGCATATCCGGGACTACTAACACCGGGGAGCTGTTTTTT. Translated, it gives CASSISGTTNTGELFF.

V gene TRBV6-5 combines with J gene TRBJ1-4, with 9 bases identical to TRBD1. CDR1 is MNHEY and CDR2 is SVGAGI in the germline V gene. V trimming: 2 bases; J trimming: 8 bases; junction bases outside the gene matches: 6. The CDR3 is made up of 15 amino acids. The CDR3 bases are TGTGCCAGCAGTTACCAGGGACAGGGAACCGAAAAACTGTTTTTT. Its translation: CASSYQGQGTEKLFF.

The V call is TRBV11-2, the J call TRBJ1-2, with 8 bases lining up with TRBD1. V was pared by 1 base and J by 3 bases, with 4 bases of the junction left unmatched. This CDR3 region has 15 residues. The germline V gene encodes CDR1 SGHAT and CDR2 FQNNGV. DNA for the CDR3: TGTGCCAGCAGCTTAGGACAGGGGAGACACTATGGCTACACCTTC. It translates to CASSLGQGRHYGYTF.

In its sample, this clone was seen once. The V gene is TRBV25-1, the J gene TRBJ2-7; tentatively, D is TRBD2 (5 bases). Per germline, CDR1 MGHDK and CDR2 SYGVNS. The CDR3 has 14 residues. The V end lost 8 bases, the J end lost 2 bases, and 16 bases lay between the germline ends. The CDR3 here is CASQKDPGAYEQYF. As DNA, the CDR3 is TGTGCCAGCCAAAAAGATCCCGGGGCCTACGAGCAGTACTTC.

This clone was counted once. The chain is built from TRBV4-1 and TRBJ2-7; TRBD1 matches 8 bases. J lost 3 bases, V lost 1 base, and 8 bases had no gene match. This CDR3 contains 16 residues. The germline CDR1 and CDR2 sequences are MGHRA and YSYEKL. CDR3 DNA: TGCGCCAGCAGCCAAGGGGACCCAGGGGGCGGCTACGAGCAGTACTTC. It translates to CASSQGDPGGGYEQYF.

DNA for the CDR3: TGCGCCAGCAGCTTGGTGTCTAGCGGGACCTACGAGCAGTACTTC. This encodes CASSLVSSGTYEQYF. The V call is TRBV5-1, the J call TRBJ2-5; TRBD2 aligns across 9 bases. Gene TRBJ2-7 matches the end of the DNA better, so the J call may be wrong. The CDR3 consists of 15 residues. The V gene's germline CDR1 is SGHRS and CDR2 YFSETQ.

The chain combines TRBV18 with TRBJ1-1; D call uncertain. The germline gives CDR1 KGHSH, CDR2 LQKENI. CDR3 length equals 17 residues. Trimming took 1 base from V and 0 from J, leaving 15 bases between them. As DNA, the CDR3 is TGTGCCAGCTCACCACAAGACACCCCCGGATTGAACACTGAAGCTTTCTTT. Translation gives CASSPQDTPGLNTEAFF. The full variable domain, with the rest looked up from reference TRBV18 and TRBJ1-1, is NAGVMQNPRHLVRRRGQEARLRCSPMKGHSHVYWYRQLPEEGLKFMVYLQKENIIDESGMPKERFSAEFPKEGPSILRIQQVVRGDSAAYFCASSPQDTPGLNTEAFFGQGTRLTVV.

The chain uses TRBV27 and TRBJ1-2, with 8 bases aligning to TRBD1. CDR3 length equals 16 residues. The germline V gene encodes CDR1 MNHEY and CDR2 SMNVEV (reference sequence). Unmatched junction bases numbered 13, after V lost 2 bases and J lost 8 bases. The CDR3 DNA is TGTGCCAGCAGTTTAGGGTTGGGACAGGCGTATGGAGGCTACACCTTC. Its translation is CASSLGLGQAYGGYTF.

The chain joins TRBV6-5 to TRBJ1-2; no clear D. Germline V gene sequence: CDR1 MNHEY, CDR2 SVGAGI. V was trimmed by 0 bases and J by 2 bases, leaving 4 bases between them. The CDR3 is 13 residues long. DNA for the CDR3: TGTGCCAGCAGTTACTCGGCAAACTATGGCTACACCTTC. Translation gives CASSYSANYGYTF.

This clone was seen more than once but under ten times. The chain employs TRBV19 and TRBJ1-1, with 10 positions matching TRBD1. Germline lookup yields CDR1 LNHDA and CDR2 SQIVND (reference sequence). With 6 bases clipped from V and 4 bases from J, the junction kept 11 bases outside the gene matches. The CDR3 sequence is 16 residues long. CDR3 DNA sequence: TGTGCCAGTAGCCCGATGACAGGGGGCGTTTTCACTGAAGCTTTCTTT. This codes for CASSPMTGGVFTEAFF.

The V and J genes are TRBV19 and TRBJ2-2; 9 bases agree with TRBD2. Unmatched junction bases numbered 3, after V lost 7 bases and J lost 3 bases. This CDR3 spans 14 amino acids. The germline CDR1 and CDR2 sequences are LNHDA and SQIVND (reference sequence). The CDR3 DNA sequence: TGTGCCAGTACCTGGACTAGCGACACCGGGGAGCTGTTTTTT. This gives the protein CASTWTSDTGELFF.

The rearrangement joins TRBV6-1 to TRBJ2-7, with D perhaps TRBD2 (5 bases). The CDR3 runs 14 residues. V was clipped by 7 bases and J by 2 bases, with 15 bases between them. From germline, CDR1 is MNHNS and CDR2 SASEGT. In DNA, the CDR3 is TGTGCCAGCACCCAAGGACTGAGAACCTACGAGCAGTACTTC. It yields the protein CASTQGLRTYEQYF.

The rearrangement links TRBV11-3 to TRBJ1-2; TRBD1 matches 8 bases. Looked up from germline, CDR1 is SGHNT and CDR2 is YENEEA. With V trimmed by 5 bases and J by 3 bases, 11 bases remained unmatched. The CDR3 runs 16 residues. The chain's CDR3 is CASSLDRVFFDYGYTF. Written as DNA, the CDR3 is TGTGCCAGCAGCCTGGACAGGGTCTTCTTTGACTATGGCTACACCTTC.

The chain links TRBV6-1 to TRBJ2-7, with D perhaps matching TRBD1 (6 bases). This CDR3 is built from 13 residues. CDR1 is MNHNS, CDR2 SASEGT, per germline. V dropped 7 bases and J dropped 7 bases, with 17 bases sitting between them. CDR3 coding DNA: TGTGCCAGCACCCACCTGACAGGCCTTGAGCAGTACTTC. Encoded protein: CASTHLTGLEQYF.

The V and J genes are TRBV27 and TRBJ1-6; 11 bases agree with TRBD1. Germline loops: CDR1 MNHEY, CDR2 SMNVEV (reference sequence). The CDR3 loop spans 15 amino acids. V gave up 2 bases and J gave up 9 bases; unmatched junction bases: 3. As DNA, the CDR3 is TGTGCCAGCAGTTTAGGGACAGGGGGATCTTCACCCCTCCACTTT. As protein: CASSLGTGGSSPLHF.

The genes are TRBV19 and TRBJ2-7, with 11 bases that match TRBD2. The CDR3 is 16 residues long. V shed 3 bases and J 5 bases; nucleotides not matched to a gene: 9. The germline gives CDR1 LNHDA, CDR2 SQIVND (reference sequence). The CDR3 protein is CASSIWLAGGPHEQYF. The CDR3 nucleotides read TGTGCCAGTAGTATTTGGCTAGCGGGAGGCCCACACGAGCAGTACTTC.

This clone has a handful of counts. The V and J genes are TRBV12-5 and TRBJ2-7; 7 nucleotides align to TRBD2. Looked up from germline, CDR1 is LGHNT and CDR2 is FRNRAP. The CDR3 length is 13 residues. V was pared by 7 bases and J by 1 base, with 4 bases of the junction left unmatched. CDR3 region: CASDREVSYEQYF. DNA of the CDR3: TGTGCTAGTGACCGGGAGGTTTCCTACGAGCAGTACTTC.

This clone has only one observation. The CDR3 nucleotides read TGCGCCAGCAGTGATGTGGCTAGCGGGAGGGTAGATGAGCAGTTCTTC. Encoded protein: CASSDVASGRVDEQFF. The chain joins TRBV10-1 to TRBJ2-1; TRBD2 agrees at 12 bases. V was pared by 3 bases and J by 8 bases, with 8 bases of the junction left unmatched. Germline CDR1 and CDR2: WNHNN and SYGVQD (reference sequence). The CDR3 covers 16 residues.

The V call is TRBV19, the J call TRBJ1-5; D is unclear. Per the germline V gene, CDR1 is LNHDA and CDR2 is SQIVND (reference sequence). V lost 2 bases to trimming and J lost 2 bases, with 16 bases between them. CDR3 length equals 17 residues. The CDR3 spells CASSIWAGSAGNQPQHF. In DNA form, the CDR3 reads TGTGCCAGTAGTATATGGGCAGGCTCAGCGGGCAATCAGCCCCAGCATTTT.

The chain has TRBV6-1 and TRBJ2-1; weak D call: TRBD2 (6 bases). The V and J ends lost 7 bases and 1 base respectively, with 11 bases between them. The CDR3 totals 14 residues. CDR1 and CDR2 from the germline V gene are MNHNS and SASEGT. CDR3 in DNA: TGTGCCAGCATCCGGGGGTGGTCCTACAATGAGCAGTTCTTC. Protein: CASIRGWSYNEQFF.

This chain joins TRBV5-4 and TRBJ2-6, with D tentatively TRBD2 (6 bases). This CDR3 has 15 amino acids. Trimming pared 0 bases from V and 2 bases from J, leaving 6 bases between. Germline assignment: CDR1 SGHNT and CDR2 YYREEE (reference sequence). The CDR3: CASSLAGAGANVLTF. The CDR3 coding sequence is TGTGCCAGCAGCTTGGCGGGGGCTGGGGCCAACGTCCTGACTTTC.

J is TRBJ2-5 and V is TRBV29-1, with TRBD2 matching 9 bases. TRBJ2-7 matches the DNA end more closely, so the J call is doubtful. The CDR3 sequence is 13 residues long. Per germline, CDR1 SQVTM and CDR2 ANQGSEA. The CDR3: CSAAGGQGYEQYF. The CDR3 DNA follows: TGCAGCGCTGCGGGAGGGCAGGGCTACGAGCAGTACTTC.

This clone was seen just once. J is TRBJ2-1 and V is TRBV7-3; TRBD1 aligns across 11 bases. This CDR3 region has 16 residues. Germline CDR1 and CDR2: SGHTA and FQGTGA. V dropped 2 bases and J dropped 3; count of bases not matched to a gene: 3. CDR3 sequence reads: CASSLGTGGLYNEQFF. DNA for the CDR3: TGTGCCAGCAGCTTAGGGACAGGGGGGCTCTACAATGAGCAGTTCTTC.